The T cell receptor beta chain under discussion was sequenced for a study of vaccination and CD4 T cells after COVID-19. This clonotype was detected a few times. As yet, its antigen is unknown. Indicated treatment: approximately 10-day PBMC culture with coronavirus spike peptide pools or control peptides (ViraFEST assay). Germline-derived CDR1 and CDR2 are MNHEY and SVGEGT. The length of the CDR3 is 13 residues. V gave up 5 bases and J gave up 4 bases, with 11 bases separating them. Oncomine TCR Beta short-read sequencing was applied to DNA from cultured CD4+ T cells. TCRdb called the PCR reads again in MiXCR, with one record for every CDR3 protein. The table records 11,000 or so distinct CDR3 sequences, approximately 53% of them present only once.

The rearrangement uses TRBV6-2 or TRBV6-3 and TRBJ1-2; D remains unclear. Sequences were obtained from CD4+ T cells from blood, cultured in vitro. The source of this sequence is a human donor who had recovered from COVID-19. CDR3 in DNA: TGTGCCAGCAGTCGGCAGAGACCCTATGGCTACACCTTC. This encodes CASSRQRPYGYTF.